This TCR beta chain was documented in a study of T cells after yellow fever vaccination. V shed 1 base and J shed 8 bases, with 8 bases lying between them. Germline CDR1 reads SGHAT; CDR2 reads FQNNGV. This CDR3 region has 13 residues. TCRdb re-derived calls from the 5' RACE reads in MiXCR, one entry per CDR3 protein. The data contain 200,000 to 300,000 distinct CDR3 sequences, about 7% of them singletons. Sequencing was performed on CD4+ T cells sorted from PBMCs, taken on the day of the yellow fever booster vaccination. The rearrangement uses TRBV11-2 and TRBJ1-4; D is undetermined. The receptor was isolated from a man under 40 who received the YFV17D yellow fever vaccine. CDR3 loop: CASSLVLTEKLFF. CDR3 in DNA: TGTGCCAGCAGCTTAGTCCTGACAGAAAAACTGTTTTTT. The entire variable domain, with the rest obtained from reference TRBV11-2 and TRBJ1-4, is as follows: EAGVAQSPRYKIIEKRQSVAFWCNPISGHATLYWYQQILGQGPKLLIQFQNNGVVDDSQLPKDRFSAERLKGVDSTLKIQPAKLEDSAVYLCASSLVLTEKLFFGSGTQLSVL.